The T cell receptor (beta chain) described here comes from a study of T-cell memory formation after mild COVID-19. Study-wide points: A subset of responding clones appeared in pre-infection memory, suggesting cross-reactive memory joined. Most CD4+ clones that shrank were in CM and EM, while CD8+ ones turned up in EMRA.

Via MiXCR, TCRdb re-called the 5' RACE reads, giving one row per CDR3 protein. The table lists around 310,000 distinct CDR3 sequences, approximately 15% of them singletons. This clonotype was counted between two and nine times. The antigen is undetermined. This sequence originates from a man aged 18-30 years who had mild COVID-19 (a few samples of this study predate the infection). Cell type and time point are not known. The specimen was PBMCs or a T cell subset sorted from them (not recorded which).

The CDR3 bases are TGTGCCAGCAGCCGGGGGGGACAGGGGGCCCCCTGGCCCCAGCATTTT. Translating it yields CASSRGGQGAPWPQHF. V is TRBV7-2 and J is TRBJ1-5, with TRBD1 matching over 12 bases. V gave up 5 bases and J gave up 9 bases; unmatched junction bases: 11. The CDR3 covers 16 residues. CDR1 is SGHTA and CDR2 is FQGNSA in the germline V gene.